The 21 T cell receptor beta chains in this list originate from one sample, sequenced in a study of blood T cells in healthy people across ages. PCR was performed a second time for roughly 7 to 12 cycles using a sample-barcoded 5' primer and a J-beta primer mix. TCRdb itself ran the 5' RACE reads through MiXCR, one entry per CDR3 protein. The sample shows some 710,000 distinct CDR3 sequences, about 20% of them seen only once. Material for sequencing was blood. These receptors came from a man between 65 and 85 years old in good health.

This clonotype was recorded a few times. The rearrangement uses TRBV27 and TRBJ2-3; D is perhaps TRBD2 (5 bases). Germline V gene lookup returns CDR1 MNHEY and CDR2 SMNVEV (reference sequence). V was trimmed by 6 bases and J by 5 bases, leaving 18 bases between them. This CDR3 is built from 15 residues. CDR3 DNA: TGTGCCAGCAGCCCGTTGGGGTTCGGGGAAGATACGCAGTATTTT. It codes for CASSPLGFGEDTQYF.

This clonotype has at least ten counts. The CDR3 DNA is TGTGCCAGCAGTGAACTTGAGCGGGGGGGATCTGAGCAGTTCTTC. Protein product: CASSELERGGSEQFF. The chain employs TRBV25-1 and TRBJ2-1, with TRBD2 matching 10 bases. With 2 bases clipped from V and 9 bases from J, the junction kept 7 bases outside the gene matches. The germline V gene has CDR1 MGHDK and CDR2 SYGVNS. This CDR3 is built from 15 residues.

This clonotype was found a few times. The V call is TRBV5-1, the J call TRBJ2-5; D is unresolved. CDR1 is SGHRS, CDR2 YFSETQ, per germline. The CDR3 totals 14 residues. Deletions cut 4 bases from V and 5 bases from J, with 15 bases between. In DNA, the CDR3 is TGCGCCAGCAGCAGTACAAGGCCTGGCGAGACCCAGTACTTC. It is translated as CASSSTRPGETQYF. Variable domain in full (rest from reference TRBV5-1 and TRBJ2-5): KAGVTQTPRYLIKTRGQQVTLSCSPISGHRSVSWYQQTPGQGLQFLFEYFSETQRNKGNFPGRFSGRQFSNSRSEMNVSTLELGDSALYLCASSSTRPGETQYFGPGTRLLVL.

In its sample, this clonotype was seen a few times. As DNA, the CDR3 is TGTGCCTCTCTAGCGGGAAGATACAATGAGCAGTTCTTC. This encodes CASLAGRYNEQFF. The chain combines TRBV7-8 with TRBJ2-1, with 9 bases identical to TRBD2. J was trimmed by 4 bases and V by 11 bases; bases with no gene match: 6. The CDR3 contains 13 residues. Germline V gene data show CDR1 as SGHVS and CDR2 as FQNEAQ.

This chain joins TRBV6-1 and TRBJ2-3; 9 bases line up with TRBD2. CDR1 and CDR2 (germline): MNHNS, SASEGT. The V gene end was trimmed by 2 bases and the J gene end by 6 bases; junction bases not matched to a gene: 9. The length of the CDR3 is 16 residues. The CDR3 region has the DNA TGTGCCAGCAGTGAATCGAAGGGCGGGGGGGCTGATACGCAGTATTTT. Amino acids: CASSESKGGGADTQYF.

This clonotype has more than one count but fewer than ten. The V and J genes are TRBV7-8 and TRBJ2-3; D remains ambiguous. Trimming removed 6 bases at V and 1 base at J, with 17 bases between. Germline CDR1 SGHVS, CDR2 FQNEAQ. CDR3 size: 16 residues. The CDR3, as DNA: TGTGCCAGCAGTCCTGGCTTACGAACGGGCACAGATACGCAGTATTTT. It specifies CASSPGLRTGTDTQYF.

This clonotype showed up just once. The V gene is TRBV6-5, the J gene TRBJ1-2, with D uncertain. This CDR3 has 11 amino acids. Per the germline V gene, CDR1 is MNHEY and CDR2 is SVGAGI. Trimming removed 8 bases from V and 8 bases from J, with 12 bases in between. The CDR3 loop reads CASVGLLGYTF. The CDR3, as DNA: TGTGCCAGCGTCGGGCTTTTGGGCTACACCTTC.

This clonotype was seen ten or more times. The rearrangement links TRBV7-2 to TRBJ2-1, with D possibly being TRBD1 or TRBD2 (5 bases each). This CDR3 has 12 residues. In germline, CDR1 is SGHTA, CDR2 FQGNSA. The V and J ends lost 1 base and 8 bases respectively, with 6 bases between them. CDR3 coding DNA: TGTGCCAGCAGCTTAGGGGGGTATGAGCAGTTCTTC. Amino acids: CASSLGGYEQFF.

This chain links TRBV5-1 with TRBJ2-3; tentatively, D is TRBD1 (5 bases). The CDR3 consists of 15 residues. The germline V and J ends were trimmed by 0 bases and 2 bases, with 10 bases remaining between them. CDR1 and CDR2 (germline): SGHRS, YFSETQ. CDR3 amino acids: CASSLDRPFTDTQYF. The CDR3 coding sequence is TGCGCCAGCAGCTTGGACAGGCCCTTCACAGATACGCAGTATTTT.

The genes are TRBV3-1 and TRBJ2-1; D gene uncertain. The end of the DNA is better explained by TRBJ2-7, so the J call may be wrong. The germline CDR1 and CDR2 sequences are LGHDT and YNNKEL (reference sequence). CDR3 length: 12 residues. CDR3 protein: CASSNRKYEQYF. In DNA form, the CDR3 reads TGTGCCAGCAGCAATCGGAAATACGAGCAGTACTTC.

This clonotype has a count of ten or more. V gene TRBV20-1 combines with J gene TRBJ1-4; perhaps TRBD1 as D (5 bases). The CDR3 has 16 residues. V was pared by 6 bases and J by 2 bases, with 19 bases between. Germline V gene sequence: CDR1 DFQATT, CDR2 SNEGSKA (reference sequence). CDR3 sequence: CSASGSPGGTNEKLFF. In DNA form, the CDR3 reads TGCAGTGCCTCAGGGTCCCCGGGGGGGACTAATGAAAAACTGTTTTTT.

The V and J genes are TRBV10-3 and TRBJ2-3, with D possibly matching TRBD1 (5 bases). The length of the CDR3 is 15 residues. V was shortened by 0 bases and J by 3 bases, with 10 bases between the two germline ends. The germline V gene encodes CDR1 ENHRY and CDR2 SYGVKD. The CDR3 DNA reads TGTGCCATCAGTGAGTCGGACACTATGACAGATACGCAGTATTTT. This gives the protein CAISESDTMTDTQYF.

The chain couples TRBV7-7 to TRBJ2-3; TRBD2 aligns across 8 bases. Germline loops: CDR1 SSHAT, CDR2 FNYEAQ (reference sequence). V lost 5 bases and J lost 6; bases outside the gene matches: 7. CDR3 length: 14 amino acids. The CDR3 bases are TGTGCCAGCAGCAAGGGACTAGACACGGATACGCAGTATTTT. Protein product: CASSKGLDTDTQYF.

The chain has TRBV27 and TRBJ2-5; D gene unclear. The assigned J gene may be wrong: the sequence end matches TRBJ2-7 better. The CDR3 has 15 amino acids. Germline loops: CDR1 MNHEY, CDR2 SMNVEV (reference sequence). The CDR3 DNA reads TGTGCCAGCAGTTTTATCCCCATTACCACCTACGAGCAGTACTTC. This gives the protein CASSFIPITTYEQYF.

This clonotype showed up just a few times. The rearrangement uses TRBV21-1 and TRBJ1-5; the DNA was not used to check the table's D call, TRBD1. TRBV21-1 is a pseudogene. The CDR3 has 16 residues. CDR3: CASSTRHGSQGQPQHF. In DNA, the CDR3 is TGTGCCAGCAGCACCCGACATGGGAGTCAGGGTCAGCCCCAGCATTTT.

This chain connects TRBV14 to TRBJ2-1, with a possible D match to TRBD2 (5 bases). This CDR3 is built from 15 residues. From germline, CDR1 is SGHDN and CDR2 FVKESK. The V gene lost 1 base and the J gene lost 0 bases, with 7 bases spanning the gap. CDR3 region: CASSQARVSYNEQFF. The CDR3 DNA sequence: TGTGCCAGCAGCCAAGCGCGGGTCTCCTACAATGAGCAGTTCTTC.

The CDR3 is CASSPRRFQETQYF. For the CDR3, the DNA is TGTGCCAGCAGCCCTCGGAGGTTCCAAGAGACCCAGTACTTC. This chain links TRBV3-1 with TRBJ2-5, with TRBD2 as a possible D gene (5 bases). The germline CDR1 and CDR2 sequences are LGHDT and YNNKEL (reference sequence). The V and J ends lost 4 bases and 1 base respectively, with 10 bases between them. This CDR3 has 14 amino acids.

This chain joins TRBV5-1 and TRBJ2-2, with D unclear. This CDR3 is built from 14 residues. Germline V gene lookup returns CDR1 SGHRS and CDR2 YFSETQ. Trimming stripped 4 bases from V and 0 bases from J, with 7 bases between. The DNA of the CDR3 is TGCGCCAGCAGCCAACAAGCGAACACCGGGGAGCTGTTTTTT. Protein sequence: CASSQQANTGELFF.

This clonotype has a handful of counts. The chain has TRBV12-3 or TRBV12-4 and TRBJ1-2, with D maybe TRBD1 (5 bases). This CDR3 region has 17 residues. The V gene lost 0 bases and the J gene lost 4 bases, with 18 bases spanning the gap. The DNA for the CDR3 is TGTGCCAGCAGTTTAGCGCCCGGGGCAGCCTCATTCTATGGCTACACCTTC. It encodes CASSLAPGAASFYGYTF.

This chain uses TRBV15 with TRBJ2-3, with D possibly called TRBD1 or TRBD2 (5 bases each). Per germline, CDR1 LNHNV and CDR2 YYDKDF (reference sequence). V lost 0 bases, J lost 0 bases, and 10 bases lay in between. CDR3 length: 16 amino acids. CDR3 in amino acids: CATSREGTLSTDTQYF. The CDR3 DNA sequence: TGTGCCACCAGCAGAGAGGGGACGTTGAGCACAGATACGCAGTATTTT.

The chain couples TRBV5-1 to TRBJ2-7; TRBD2 matches 9 bases. The closer fit of TRBJ2-1 to the DNA end suggests the J call may be wrong. This CDR3 comprises 16 residues. Germline V gives CDR1 SGHRS, CDR2 YFSETQ. The CDR3 DNA sequence: TGCGCCAGCAGGCTCGTTGTAGCGGGGGCTTACAATGAGCAGTTCTTC. Protein product: CASRLVVAGAYNEQFF.